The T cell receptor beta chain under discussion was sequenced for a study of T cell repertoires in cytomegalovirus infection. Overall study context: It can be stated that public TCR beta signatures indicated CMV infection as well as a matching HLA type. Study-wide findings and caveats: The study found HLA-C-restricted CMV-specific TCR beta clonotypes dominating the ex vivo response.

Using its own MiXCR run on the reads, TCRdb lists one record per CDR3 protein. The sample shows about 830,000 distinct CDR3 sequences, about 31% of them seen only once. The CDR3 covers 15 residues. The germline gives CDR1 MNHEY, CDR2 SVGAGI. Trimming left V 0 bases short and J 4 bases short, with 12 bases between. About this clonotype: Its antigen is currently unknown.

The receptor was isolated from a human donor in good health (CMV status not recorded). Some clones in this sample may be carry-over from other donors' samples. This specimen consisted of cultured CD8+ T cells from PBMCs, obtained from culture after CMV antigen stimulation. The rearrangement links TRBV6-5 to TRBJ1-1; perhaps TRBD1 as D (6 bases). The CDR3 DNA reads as TGTGCCAGCAGTTACTCGGGGGGGCTCGGCACTGAAGCTTTCTTT. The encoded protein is CASSYSGGLGTEAFF.